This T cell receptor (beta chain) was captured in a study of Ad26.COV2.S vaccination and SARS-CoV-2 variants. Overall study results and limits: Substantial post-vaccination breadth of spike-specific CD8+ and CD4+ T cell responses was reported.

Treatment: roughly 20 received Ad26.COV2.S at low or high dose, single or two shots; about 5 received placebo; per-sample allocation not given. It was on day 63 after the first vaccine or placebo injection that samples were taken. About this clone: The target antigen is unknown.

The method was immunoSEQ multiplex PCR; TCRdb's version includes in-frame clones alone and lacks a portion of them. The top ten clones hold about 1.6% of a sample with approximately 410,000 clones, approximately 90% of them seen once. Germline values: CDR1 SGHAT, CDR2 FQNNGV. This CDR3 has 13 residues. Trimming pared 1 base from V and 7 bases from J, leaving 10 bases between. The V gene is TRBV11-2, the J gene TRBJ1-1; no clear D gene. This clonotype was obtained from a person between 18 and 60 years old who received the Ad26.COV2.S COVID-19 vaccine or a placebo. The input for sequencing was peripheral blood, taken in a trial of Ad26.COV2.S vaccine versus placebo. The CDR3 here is CASSLVVGLEAFF. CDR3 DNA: TGTGCCAGCAGCTTAGTCGTCGGGCTTGAAGCTTTCTTT.